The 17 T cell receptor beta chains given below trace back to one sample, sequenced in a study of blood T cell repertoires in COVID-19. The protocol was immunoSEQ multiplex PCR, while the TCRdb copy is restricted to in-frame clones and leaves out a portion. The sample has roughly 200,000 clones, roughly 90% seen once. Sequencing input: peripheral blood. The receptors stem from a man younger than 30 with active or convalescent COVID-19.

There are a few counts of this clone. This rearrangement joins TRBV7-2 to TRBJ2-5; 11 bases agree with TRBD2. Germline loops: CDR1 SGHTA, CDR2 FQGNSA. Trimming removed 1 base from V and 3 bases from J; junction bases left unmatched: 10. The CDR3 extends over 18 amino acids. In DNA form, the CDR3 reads TGTGCCAGCAGCTTAGACCTTTGGCTAGCGGGAGGAGAAGAGACCCAGTACTTC. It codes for CASSLDLWLAGGEETQYF.

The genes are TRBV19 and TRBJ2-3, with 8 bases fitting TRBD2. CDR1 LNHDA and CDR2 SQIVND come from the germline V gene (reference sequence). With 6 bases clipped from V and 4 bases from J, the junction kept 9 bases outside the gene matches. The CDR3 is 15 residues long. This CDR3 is CASRLSGSVSDTQYF. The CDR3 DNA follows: TGTGCCAGTAGGCTAAGCGGGAGCGTCTCAGATACGCAGTATTTT.

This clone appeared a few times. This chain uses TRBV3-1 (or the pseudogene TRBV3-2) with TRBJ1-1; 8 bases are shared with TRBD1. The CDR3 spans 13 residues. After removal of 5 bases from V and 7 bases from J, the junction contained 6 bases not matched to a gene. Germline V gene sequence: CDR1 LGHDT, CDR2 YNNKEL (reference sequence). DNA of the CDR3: TGTGCCAGCAGCGAACAACAGGGGGATGAAGCTTTCTTT. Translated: CASSEQQGDEAFF.

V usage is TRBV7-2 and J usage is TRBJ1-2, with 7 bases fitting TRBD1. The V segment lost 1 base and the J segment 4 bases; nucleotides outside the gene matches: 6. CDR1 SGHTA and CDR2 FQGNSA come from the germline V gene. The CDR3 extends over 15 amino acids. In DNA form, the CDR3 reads TGTGCCAGCAGCTTAGTCCCAGGGGGAAGCTATGGCTACACCTTC. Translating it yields CASSLVPGGSYGYTF.

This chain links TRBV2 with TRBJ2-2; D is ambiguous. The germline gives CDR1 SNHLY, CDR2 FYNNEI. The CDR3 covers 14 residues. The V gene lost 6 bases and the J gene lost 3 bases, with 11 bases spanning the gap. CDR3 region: CASRTDIYTGELFF. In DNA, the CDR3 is TGTGCCAGCAGGACCGACATCTACACCGGGGAGCTGTTTTTT.

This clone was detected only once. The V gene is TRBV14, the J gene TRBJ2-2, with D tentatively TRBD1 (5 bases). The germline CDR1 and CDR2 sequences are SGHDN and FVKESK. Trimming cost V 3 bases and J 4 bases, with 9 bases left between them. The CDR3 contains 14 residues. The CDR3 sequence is CASSQVTGTGELFF. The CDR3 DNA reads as TGTGCCAGCAGCCAGGTCACAGGCACCGGGGAGCTGTTTTTT. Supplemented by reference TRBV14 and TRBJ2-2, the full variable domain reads EAGVTQFPSHSVIEKGQTVTLRCDPISGHDNLYWYRRVMGKEIKFLLHFVKESKQDESGMPNNRFLAERTGGTYSTLKVQPAELEDSGVYFCASSQVTGTGELFFGEGSRLTVL.

The CDR3: CASSGWTGFTGELFF. Written as DNA, the CDR3 is TGTGCCAGCAGCGGATGGACAGGCTTCACCGGGGAGCTGTTTTTT. The rearrangement joins TRBV9 to TRBJ2-2; 7 bases match TRBD1. Germline CDR1 is SGDLS and CDR2 is YYNGEE. Trimming took 3 bases from V and 4 from J; bases not matched to a gene: 6. The CDR3 runs to 15 residues.

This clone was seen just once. CDR3 sequence reads: CASRALEGLTGELFF. The CDR3 nucleotides are TGTGCCAGCAGAGCCCTAGAAGGATTAACTGGGGAGCTGTTTTTT. V is TRBV11-1 and J is TRBJ2-2; no firm D call. V lost 6 bases and J lost 8, with 19 bases in between. Looked up from germline, CDR1 is SGHAT and CDR2 is FQDESV (reference sequence). This CDR3 spans 15 amino acids.

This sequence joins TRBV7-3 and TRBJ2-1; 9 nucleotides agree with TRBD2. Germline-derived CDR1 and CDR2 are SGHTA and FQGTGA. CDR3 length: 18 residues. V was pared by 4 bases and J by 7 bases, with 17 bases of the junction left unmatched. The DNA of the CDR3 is TGTGCCAGCAGCTCGCTAGCGGGGCCACATTTGGCCGGTAATGAGCAGTTCTTC. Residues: CASSSLAGPHLAGNEQFF.

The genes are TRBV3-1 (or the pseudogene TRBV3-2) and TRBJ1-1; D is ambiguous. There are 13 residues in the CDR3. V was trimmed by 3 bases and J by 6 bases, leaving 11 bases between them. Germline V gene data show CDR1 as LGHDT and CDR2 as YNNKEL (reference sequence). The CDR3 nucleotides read TGTGCCAGCAGCCACGAGTCACGGGCTGAAGCTTTCTTT. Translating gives CASSHESRAEAFF.

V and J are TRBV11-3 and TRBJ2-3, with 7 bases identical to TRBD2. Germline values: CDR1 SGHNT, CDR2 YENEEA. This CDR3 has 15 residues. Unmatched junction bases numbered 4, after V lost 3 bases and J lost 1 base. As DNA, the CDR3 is TGTGCCAGCAGCTTGCGTCTAGCGGGCACAGATACGCAGTATTTT. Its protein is CASSLRLAGTDTQYF.

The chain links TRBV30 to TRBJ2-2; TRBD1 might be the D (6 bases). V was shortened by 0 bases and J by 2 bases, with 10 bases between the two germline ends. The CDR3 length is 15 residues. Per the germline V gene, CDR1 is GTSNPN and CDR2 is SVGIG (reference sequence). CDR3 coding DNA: TGTGCCTGGAGTGTACTGGACAGAAACACCGGGGAGCTGTTTTTT. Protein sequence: CAWSVLDRNTGELFF.

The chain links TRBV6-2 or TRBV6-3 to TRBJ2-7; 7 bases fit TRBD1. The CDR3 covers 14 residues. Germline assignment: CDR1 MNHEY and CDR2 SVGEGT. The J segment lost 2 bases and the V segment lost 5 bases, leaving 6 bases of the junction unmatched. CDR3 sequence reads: CASSPIGQAYEQYF. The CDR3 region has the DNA TGTGCCAGCAGTCCCATCGGACAGGCCTACGAGCAGTACTTC.

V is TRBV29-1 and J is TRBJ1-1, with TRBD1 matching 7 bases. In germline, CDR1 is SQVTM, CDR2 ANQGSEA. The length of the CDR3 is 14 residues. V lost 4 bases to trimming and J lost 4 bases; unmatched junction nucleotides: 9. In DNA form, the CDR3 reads TGCAGCGTTGGCGAAGGGGGCGCAACCACTGAAGCTTTCTTT. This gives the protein CSVGEGGATTEAFF. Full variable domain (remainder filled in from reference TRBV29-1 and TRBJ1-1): SAVISQKPSRDICQRGTSLTIQCQVDSQVTMMFWYRQQPGQSLTLIATANQGSEATYESGFVIDKFPISRPNLTFSTLTVSNMSPEDSSIYLCSVGEGGATTEAFFGQGTRLTVV.

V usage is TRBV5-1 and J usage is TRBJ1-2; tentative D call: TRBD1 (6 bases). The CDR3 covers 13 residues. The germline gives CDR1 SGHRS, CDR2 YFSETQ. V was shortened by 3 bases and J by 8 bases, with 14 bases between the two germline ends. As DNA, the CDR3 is TGCGCCAGCAGCTCCTCTACAGGGCTAGGCTACACCTTC. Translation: CASSSSTGLGYTF.

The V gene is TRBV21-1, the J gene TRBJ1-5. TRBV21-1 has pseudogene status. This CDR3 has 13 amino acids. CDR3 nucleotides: TGTGCCAGCAGCAAAGGGGAGCGTCAGCCCCAGCATTTT. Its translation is CASSKGERQPQHF.

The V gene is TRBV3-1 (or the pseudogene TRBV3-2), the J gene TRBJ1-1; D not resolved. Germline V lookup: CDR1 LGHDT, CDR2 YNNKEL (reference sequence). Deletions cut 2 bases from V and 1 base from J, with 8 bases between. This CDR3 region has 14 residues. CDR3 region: CASSQLDKNTEAFF. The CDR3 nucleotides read TGTGCCAGCAGCCAACTCGACAAGAACACTGAAGCTTTCTTT.